The subject of this entry is one T cell receptor (beta chain). What it binds is unknown. Trimming removed 2 bases from V and 4 bases from J, with 16 bases in between. CDR1 is SGHRS and CDR2 is YFSETQ in the germline V gene. The length of the CDR3 is 15 residues. Sequencing relied on a cDNA template that was reverse transcribed from extracted RNA. TCRdb keeps only in-frame clones here, not all; method: immunoSEQ multiplex PCR. There are over 25,000 clones in the sample; roughly 80% occur only once, and under 20% lies in the top ten. This sample was taken from a study of CD8+ T cells in alopecia areata. Study results and caveats: Alphabeta T cells residing in normal skin are also sequenced in scalp samples. Lesional scalp, notably in alopecia totalis/universalis, had clonality above that of normal scalp.

Alopecia areata patients had lesional scalp punch biopsies and peripheral blood taken from them. The researchers isolated CD4+ and CD8+ T cells from PBMCs by sorting. The chain links TRBV5-1 to TRBJ2-7; tentatively, D is TRBD1 or TRBD2 (6 bases each). The receptor's source is a human donor with alopecia areata. The sequencing input was NKG2D-low CD8+ T cells sorted from blood. CDR3 DNA sequence: TGCGCCAGCAGCTTTTTCCGGACGGGGGCTTACGAGCAGTACTTC. As protein: CASSFFRTGAYEQYF.